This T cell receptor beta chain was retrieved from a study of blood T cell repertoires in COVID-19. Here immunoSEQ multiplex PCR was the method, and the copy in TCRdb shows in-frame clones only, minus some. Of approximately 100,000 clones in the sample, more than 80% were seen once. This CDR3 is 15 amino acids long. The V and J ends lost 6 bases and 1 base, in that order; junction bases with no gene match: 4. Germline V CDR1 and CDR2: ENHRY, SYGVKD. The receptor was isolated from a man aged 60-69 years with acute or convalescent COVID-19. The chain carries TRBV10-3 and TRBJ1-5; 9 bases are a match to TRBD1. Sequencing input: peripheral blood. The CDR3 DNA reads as TGTGCCATCAGAAGACAGGGGGAAAGCAATCAGCCCCAGCATTTT. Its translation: CAIRRQGESNQPQHF.